What follows describes a single T cell receptor beta chain. The antigen it binds to is not known. No base qualities exist here, and no much larger clone lies one base off it. The cohort included roughly 30 patients with locally advanced or metastatic urothelial carcinoma who were treated at Memorial Sloan Kettering on a trial protocol. Peripheral blood mononuclear cells were collected from each patient pretreatment and during treatment, giving between 1 and 8 total time points per patient. The Qiagen DNeasy Blood extraction kit was used to purify genomic DNA from total PBMCs and from tumor samples. Collected pretreatment and during treatment, PBMCs were isolated and stored as previously described. Each PCR received spiked-in synthetic TCR analog templates so that absolute template abundance could be estimated from read counts. The immunoSEQ assay was used to amplify TCRbeta CDR3 regions from genomic DNA with bias-controlled V and J gene primers. Rearranged TCRbeta segments were sequenced at approximately 20X coverage. The authors' pipeline ran thus. Sequencing errors were corrected by clustering and CDR3s were annotated against IMGT to assign V, D and J genes. Only productive TCRbeta rearrangements were used in downstream analyses, excluding out-of-frame or stop-codon sequences. Clonality was calculated as one minus the Shannon entropy normalized by the log of the number of unique productive sequences. Fisher's exact test with Benjamini-Hochberg correction, at a threshold of adjusted p below 0.01, was used to find clones that differed between time points or between blood and tumor. What TCRdb holds here is the immuneACCESS table cut down to in-frame rearrangements. Part of the clones is not present; checked against another copy, under half of the missing clones reflect an unresolved V gene, and the others are unexplained. The V and J calls and the clone size are those of that table, but D and trimming were determined from the DNA. In this sample the table shows under 35,000 clones, around 87% of which occur a single time. Roughly 3.8% of the sample comes from the top ten.

These data originate in a study of PD-L1 blockade in urothelial cancer (dated by TCRdb to about 2017). For the study in its entirety: Therapy was started in about 2014 for all patients, and atezolizumab 1,200 mg was administered intravenously every 3 weeks. Patients had an ECOG performance status of 0 or 1 and had received between 0 and 3 prior chemotherapy regimens. Blood samples yielded a median of approximately 150,000 T cells and tens of thousands of unique TCRs, with median clonality around 0.083. Pretreatment blood TCR-seq was available for about 27 patients, at least one posttreatment blood collection was obtained for roughly 24 patients, and tumor TCR-seq was available for roughly 24 patients. Blood samples were analyzed at 3 weeks after treatment start (second dose) and at 6 weeks after treatment start. Pretreatment tumor samples and matched peripheral blood, collected serially before and after atezolizumab treatment, underwent TCR sequencing. The study was an exploratory multi-omic analysis of somatic, immune and clinical correlates of response to PD-L1 blockade with atezolizumab in urothelial cancer. In the same patients, pretreatment tumors underwent whole exome sequencing and RNA sequencing in addition to TCR sequencing. Durable clinical benefit was achieved by nine patients but not by the remaining 20. Durable clinical benefit meant progression-free survival longer than 6 months, and TCR features were also tested against progression-free and overall survival. Twenty-five of 29 patients were males with bladder-origin urothelial cancer, and about 60% of the 29 reported a prior smoking history.

The full study reports these points: Small sample size (n of about 30) and many exploratory analyses mean the results are intended to be hypothesis-generating. A pretreatment peripheral blood TCR clonality below the median was linked to improved progression-free and overall survival. Among patients with durable benefit, tumor-associated TCR clones showed greater expansion in peripheral blood 3 weeks after treatment started (n ≈ 21, p = 0.022).

The sequence came from a man aged 50 to 59 with urothelial cancer. The material sequenced was PBMCs, taken around atezolizumab (anti-PD-L1) treatment.

The sequenced DNA is TGCGCCAGCAGCCAAGAAAGGGACGGGGGCTCTGGAAACACCATATATTTT. This encodes CASSQERDGGSGNTIYF. Here the chain combines TRBV4-1 and TRBJ1-3; the D segment could be TRBD1, given 5 matching bases. The trim is 0 bases for V and 0 bases for J, with a gap of 12 bases between the germline ends. The CDR3 numbers 17 residues from cysteine through phenylalanine. Left in the record is the CDR3 DNA by itself, 51 bases read in frame from the first base. Sequences MGHRA (CDR1) and YSYEKL (CDR2) are obtained from the germline V gene.